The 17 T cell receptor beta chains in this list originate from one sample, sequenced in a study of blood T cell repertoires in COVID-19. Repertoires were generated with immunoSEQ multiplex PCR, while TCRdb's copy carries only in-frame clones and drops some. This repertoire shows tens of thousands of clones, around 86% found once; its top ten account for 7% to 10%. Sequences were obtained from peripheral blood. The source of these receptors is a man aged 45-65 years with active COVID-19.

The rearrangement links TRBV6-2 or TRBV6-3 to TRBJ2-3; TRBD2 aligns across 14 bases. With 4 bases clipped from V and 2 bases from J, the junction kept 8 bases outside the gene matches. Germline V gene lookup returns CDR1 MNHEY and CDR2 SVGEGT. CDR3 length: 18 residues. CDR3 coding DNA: TGTGCCAGCAGTTTCCCGGGACTAGCGGGGGCGGACACAGATACGCAGTATTTT. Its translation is CASSFPGLAGADTDTQYF.

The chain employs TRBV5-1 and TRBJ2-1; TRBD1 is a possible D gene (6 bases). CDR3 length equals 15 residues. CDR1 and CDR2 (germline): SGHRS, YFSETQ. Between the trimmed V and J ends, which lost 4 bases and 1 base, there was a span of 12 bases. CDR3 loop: CASSLMDRSYNEQFF. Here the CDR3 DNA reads TGCGCCAGCAGCCTGATGGACAGATCCTACAATGAGCAGTTCTTC.

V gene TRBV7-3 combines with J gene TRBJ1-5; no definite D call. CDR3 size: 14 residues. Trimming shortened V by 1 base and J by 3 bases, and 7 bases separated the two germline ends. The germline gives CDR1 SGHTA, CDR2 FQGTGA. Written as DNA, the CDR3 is TGTGCCAGCAGCTTAAGAGGGTTCAATCAGCCCCAGCATTTT. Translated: CASSLRGFNQPQHF.

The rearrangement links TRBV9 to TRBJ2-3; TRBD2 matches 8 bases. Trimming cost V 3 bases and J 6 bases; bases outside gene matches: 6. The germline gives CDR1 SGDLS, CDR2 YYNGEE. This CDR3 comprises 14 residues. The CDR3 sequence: CASSASGSSDTQYF. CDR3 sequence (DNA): TGTGCCAGCAGCGCGAGCGGGAGCTCGGATACGCAGTATTTT.

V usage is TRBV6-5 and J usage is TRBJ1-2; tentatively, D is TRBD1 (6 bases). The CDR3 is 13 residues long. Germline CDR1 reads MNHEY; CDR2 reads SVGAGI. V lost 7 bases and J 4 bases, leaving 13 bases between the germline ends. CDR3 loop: CASKKGGAYGYTF. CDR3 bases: TGTGCCAGCAAGAAAGGGGGGGCCTATGGCTACACCTTC.

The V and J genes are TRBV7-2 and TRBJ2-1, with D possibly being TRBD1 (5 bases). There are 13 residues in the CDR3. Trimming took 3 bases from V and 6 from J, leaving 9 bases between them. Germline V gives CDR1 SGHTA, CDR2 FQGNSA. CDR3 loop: CASSFDRANEQFF. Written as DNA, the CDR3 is TGTGCCAGCAGCTTTGACAGAGCCAATGAGCAGTTCTTC. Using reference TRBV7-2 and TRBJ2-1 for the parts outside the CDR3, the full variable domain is GAGVSQSPSNKVTEKGKDVELRCDPISGHTALYWYRQSLGQGLEFLIYFQGNSAPDKSGLPSDRFSAERTGGSVSTLTIQRTQQEDSAVYLCASSFDRANEQFFGPGTRLTVL.

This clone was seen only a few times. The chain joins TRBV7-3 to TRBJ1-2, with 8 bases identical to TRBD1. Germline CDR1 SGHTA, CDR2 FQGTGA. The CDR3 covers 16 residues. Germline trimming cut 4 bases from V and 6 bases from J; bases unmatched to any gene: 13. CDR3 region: CASSSRPWGTGDGYTF. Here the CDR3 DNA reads TGTGCCAGCAGCTCGCGGCCGTGGGGGACAGGCGATGGCTACACCTTC.

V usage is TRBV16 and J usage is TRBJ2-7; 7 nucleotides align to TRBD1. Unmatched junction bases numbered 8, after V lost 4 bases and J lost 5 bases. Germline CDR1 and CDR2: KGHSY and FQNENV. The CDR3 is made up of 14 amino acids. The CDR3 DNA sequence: TGTGCCAGCAGCCCAGGACAGGCAACAGACGAGCAGTACTTC. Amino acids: CASSPGQATDEQYF. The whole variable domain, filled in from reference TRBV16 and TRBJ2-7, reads GEEVAQTPKHLVRGEGQKAKLYCAPIKGHSYVFWYQQVLKNEFKFLISFQNENVFDETGMPKERFSAKCLPNSPCSLEIQATKLEDSAVYFCASSPGQATDEQYFGPGTRLTVT.

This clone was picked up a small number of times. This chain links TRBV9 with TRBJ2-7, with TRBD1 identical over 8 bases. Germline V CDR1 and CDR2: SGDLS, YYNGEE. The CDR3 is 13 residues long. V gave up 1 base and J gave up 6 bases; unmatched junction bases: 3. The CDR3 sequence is CASSVSQGAEQYF. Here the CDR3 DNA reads TGTGCCAGCAGCGTAAGTCAGGGGGCCGAGCAGTACTTC.

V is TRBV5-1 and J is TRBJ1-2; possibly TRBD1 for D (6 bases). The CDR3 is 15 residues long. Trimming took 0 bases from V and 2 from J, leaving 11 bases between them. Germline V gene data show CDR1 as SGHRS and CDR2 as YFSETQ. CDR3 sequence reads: CASSLVPQGNYGYTF. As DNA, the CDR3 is TGCGCCAGCAGCTTGGTGCCCCAGGGGAACTATGGCTACACCTTC.

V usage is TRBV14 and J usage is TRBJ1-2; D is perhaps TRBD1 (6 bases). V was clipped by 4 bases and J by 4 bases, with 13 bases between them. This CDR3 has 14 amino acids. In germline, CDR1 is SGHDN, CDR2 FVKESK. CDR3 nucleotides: TGTGCCAGCAGCCCAGGACAGACTCGCTATGGCTACACCTTC. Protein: CASSPGQTRYGYTF.

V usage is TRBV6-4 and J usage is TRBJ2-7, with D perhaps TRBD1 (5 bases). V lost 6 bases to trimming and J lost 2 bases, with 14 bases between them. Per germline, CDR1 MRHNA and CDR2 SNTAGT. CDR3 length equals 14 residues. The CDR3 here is CASRTEFVPYEQYF. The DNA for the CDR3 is TGTGCCAGCAGGACAGAATTCGTTCCCTACGAGCAGTACTTC.

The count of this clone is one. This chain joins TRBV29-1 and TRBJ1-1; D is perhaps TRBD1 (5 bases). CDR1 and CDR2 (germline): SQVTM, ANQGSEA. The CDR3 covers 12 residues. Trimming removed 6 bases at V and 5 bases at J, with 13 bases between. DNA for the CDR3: TGCAGCGTCTTTGCGCGGGGGACTGAAGCTTTCTTT. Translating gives CSVFARGTEAFF.

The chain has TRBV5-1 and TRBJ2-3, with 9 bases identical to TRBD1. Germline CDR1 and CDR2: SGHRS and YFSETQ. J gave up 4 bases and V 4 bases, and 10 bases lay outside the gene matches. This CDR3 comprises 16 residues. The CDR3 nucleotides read TGCGCCAGCAGCGGGTCGACAGGGGGTGCGTCAGATACGCAGTATTTT. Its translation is CASSGSTGGASDTQYF.

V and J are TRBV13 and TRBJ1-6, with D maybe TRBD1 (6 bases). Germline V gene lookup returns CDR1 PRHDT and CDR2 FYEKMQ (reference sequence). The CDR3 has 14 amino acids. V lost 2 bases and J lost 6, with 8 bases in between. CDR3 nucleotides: TGTGCCAGCAGCTTAAGGGGGATTAATTCACCCCTCCACTTT. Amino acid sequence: CASSLRGINSPLHF. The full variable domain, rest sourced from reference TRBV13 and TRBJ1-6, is AAGVIQSPRHLIKEKRETATLKCYPIPRHDTVYWYQQGPGQDPQFLISFYEKMQSDKGSIPDRFSAQQFSDYHSELNMSSLELGDSALYFCASSLRGINSPLHFGNGTRLTVT.

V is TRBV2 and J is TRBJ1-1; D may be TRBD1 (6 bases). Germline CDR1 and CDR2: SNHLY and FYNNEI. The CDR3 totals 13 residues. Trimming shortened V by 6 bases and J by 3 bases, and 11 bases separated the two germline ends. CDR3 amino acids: CASRWDTDTEAFF. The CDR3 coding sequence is TGTGCCAGCAGGTGGGACACCGACACTGAAGCTTTCTTT.

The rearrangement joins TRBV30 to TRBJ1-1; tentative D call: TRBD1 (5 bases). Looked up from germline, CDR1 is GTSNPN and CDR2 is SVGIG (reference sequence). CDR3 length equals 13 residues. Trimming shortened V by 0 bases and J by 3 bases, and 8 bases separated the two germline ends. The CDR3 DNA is TGTGCCTGGAGTGTGACAGCCTACACTGAAGCTTTCTTT. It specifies CAWSVTAYTEAFF.